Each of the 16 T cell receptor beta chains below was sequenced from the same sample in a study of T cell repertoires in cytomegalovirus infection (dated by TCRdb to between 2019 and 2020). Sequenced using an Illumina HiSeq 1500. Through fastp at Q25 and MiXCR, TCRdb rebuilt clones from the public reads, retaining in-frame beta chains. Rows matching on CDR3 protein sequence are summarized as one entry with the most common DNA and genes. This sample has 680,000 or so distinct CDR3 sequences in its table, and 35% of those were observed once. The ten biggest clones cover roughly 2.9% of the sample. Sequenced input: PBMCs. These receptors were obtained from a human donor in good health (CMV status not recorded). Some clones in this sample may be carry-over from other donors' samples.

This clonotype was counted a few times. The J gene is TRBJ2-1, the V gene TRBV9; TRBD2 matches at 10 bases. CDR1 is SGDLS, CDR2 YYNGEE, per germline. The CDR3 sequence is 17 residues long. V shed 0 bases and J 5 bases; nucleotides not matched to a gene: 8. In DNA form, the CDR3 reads TGTGCCAGCAGCGTAGCTCTGGGACTAGCGTACGACAATGAGCAGTTCTTC. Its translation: CASSVALGLAYDNEQFF.

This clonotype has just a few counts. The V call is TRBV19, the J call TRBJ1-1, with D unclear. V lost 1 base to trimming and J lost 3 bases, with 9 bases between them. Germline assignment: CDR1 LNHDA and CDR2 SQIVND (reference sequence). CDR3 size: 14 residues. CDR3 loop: CASSIGGSYTEAFF. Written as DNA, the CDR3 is TGTGCCAGTAGTATAGGCGGATCGTACACTGAAGCTTTCTTT.

This CDR3 reads CSVAWGRGQAGELFF. In DNA form, the CDR3 reads TGCAGCGTTGCGTGGGGCCGCGGTCAAGCCGGGGAGCTGTTTTTT. This chain uses TRBV29-1 with TRBJ2-2; D may be TRBD1 (5 bases). The V end was cut by 4 bases, the J end by 6 bases, with 18 bases between. This CDR3 comprises 15 residues. Germline CDR1 SQVTM, CDR2 ANQGSEA.

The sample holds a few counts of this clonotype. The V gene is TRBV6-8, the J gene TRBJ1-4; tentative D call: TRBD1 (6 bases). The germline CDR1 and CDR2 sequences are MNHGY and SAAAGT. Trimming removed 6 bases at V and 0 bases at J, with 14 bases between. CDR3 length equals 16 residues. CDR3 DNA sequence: TGTGCCAGCAGGAAAACCAGGGGAACAACTAATGAAAAACTGTTTTTT. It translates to CASRKTRGTTNEKLFF.

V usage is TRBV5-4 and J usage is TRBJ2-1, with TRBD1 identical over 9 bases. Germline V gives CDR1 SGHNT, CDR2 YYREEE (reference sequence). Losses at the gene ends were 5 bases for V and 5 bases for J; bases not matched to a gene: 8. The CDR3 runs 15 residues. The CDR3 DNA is TGTGCCAGCAGTCACCGGGACAGGGTAAACAATGAGCAGTTCTTC. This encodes CASSHRDRVNNEQFF.

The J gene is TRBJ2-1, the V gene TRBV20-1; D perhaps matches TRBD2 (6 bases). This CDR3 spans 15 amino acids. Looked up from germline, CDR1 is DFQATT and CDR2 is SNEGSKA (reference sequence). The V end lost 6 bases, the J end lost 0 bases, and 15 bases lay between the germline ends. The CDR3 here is CSARRLRGSYNEQFF. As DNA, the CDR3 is TGCAGTGCCCGCCGCCTGCGGGGCTCCTACAATGAGCAGTTCTTC.

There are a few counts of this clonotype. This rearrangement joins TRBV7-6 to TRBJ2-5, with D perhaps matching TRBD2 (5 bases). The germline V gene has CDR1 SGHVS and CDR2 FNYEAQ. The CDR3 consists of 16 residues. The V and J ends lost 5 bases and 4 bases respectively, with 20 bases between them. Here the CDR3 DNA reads TGTGCCAGCAGCCCGCAATGGACTTTCAACCTAGAGACCCAGTACTTC. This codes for CASSPQWTFNLETQYF.

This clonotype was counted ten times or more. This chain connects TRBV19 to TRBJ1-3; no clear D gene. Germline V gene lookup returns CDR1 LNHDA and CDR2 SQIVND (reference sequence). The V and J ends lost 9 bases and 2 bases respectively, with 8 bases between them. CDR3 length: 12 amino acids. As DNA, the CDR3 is TGTGCCAGGACAAGTACTGGAAACACCATATATTTT. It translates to CARTSTGNTIYF. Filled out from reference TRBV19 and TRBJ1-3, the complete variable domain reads DGGITQSPKYLFRKEGQNVTLSCEQNLNHDAMYWYRQDPGQGLRLIYYSQIVNDFQKGDIAEGYSVSREKKESFPLTVTSAQKNPTAFYLCARTSTGNTIYFGEGSWLTVV.

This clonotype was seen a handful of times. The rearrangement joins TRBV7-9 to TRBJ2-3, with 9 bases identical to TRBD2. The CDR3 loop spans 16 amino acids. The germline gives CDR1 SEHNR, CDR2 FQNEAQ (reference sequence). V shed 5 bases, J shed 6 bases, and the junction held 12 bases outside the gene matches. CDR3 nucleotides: TGTGCCAGCAGCCCGTCTAGCGGGAAGAGGTGGGATACGCAGTATTTT. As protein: CASSPSSGKRWDTQYF.

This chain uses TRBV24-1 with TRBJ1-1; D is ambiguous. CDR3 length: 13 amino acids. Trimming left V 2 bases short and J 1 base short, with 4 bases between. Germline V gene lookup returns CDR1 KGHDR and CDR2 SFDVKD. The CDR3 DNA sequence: TGTGCCACCAGTGATTCCCCGAACACTGAAGCTTTCTTT. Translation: CATSDSPNTEAFF.

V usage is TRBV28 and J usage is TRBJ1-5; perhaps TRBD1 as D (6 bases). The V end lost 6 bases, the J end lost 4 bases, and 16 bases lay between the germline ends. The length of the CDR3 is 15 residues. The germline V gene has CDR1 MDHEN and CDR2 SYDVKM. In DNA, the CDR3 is TGTGCCAGCAGCCCCGACAGGACAGTAAATCAGCCCCAGCATTTT. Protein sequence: CASSPDRTVNQPQHF.

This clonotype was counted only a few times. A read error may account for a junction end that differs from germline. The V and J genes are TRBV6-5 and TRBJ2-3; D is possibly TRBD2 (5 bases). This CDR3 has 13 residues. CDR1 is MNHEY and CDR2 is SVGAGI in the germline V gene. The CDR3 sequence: CSSRRYHLDTQYF. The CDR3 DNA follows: TGTTCCAGCAGGAGGTACCACCTCGATACGCAGTATTTT.

CDR3 nucleotide sequence: TGCAGTGCTAGAGATCGCCGGGGAAAAGAGACCCAGTACTTC. It encodes CSARDRRGKETQYF. This sequence joins TRBV20-1 and TRBJ2-5; D might be TRBD2 (5 bases). The CDR3 totals 14 residues. CDR1 and CDR2 from the germline V gene are DFQATT and SNEGSKA (reference sequence). Deletions cut 0 bases from V and 3 bases from J, with 11 bases between.

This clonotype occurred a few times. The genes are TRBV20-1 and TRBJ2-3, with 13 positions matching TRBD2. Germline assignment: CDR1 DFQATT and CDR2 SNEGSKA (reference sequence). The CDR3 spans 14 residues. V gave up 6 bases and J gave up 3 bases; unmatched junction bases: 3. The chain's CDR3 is CSAGLAGATDTQYF. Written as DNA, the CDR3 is TGCAGTGCCGGACTAGCGGGAGCAACAGATACGCAGTATTTT.

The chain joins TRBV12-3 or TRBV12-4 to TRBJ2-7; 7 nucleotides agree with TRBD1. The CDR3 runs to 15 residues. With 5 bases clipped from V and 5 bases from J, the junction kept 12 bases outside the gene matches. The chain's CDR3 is CASSPMGRGYDEQYF. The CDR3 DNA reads TGTGCCAGCAGTCCCATGGGCAGGGGGTATGACGAGCAGTACTTC.

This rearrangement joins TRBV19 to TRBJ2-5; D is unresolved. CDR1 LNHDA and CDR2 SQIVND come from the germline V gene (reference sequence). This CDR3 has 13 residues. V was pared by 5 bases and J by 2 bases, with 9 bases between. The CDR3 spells CASSWSIQETQYF. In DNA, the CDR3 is TGTGCCAGTAGTTGGTCTATACAAGAGACCCAGTACTTC.